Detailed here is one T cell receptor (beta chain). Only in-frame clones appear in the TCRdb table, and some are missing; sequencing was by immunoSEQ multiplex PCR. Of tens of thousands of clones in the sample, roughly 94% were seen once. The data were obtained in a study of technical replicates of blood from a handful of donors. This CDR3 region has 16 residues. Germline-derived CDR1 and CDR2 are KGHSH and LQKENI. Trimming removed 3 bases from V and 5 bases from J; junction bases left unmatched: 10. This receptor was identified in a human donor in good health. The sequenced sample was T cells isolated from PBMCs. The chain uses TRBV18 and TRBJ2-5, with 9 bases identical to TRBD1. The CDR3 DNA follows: TGTGCCAGCTCACCTATACAGGGGGCGATTGGGGAGACCCAGTACTTC. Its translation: CASSPIQGAIGETQYF.